What follows describes a single T cell receptor (beta chain). A second roughly 6 to 12 cycle PCR used barcoded and J-beta primers. MiXCR was run by TCRdb on the 5' RACE reads, yielding one entry per CDR3 protein. The sample contains roughly 800,000 distinct CDR3 sequences, 58% of which appear only once. CDR3 length equals 13 residues. Looked up from germline, CDR1 is LGHDT and CDR2 is YNNKEL (reference sequence). V lost 1 base, J lost 6 bases, and 8 bases lay in between. Every sample yielded at least 6 million isolated PBMCs. This entry belongs to a study of blood T cells in healthy people across ages.

The sample taken for sequencing was blood. This chain uses TRBV3-1 with TRBJ2-3, with D tentatively TRBD2 (5 bases). The origin of this receptor is a man aged 25 to 40 in good health. The CDR3 here is CASSQGTWDTQYF. The CDR3 DNA follows: TGTGCCAGCAGCCAAGGGACTTGGGATACGCAGTATTTT.